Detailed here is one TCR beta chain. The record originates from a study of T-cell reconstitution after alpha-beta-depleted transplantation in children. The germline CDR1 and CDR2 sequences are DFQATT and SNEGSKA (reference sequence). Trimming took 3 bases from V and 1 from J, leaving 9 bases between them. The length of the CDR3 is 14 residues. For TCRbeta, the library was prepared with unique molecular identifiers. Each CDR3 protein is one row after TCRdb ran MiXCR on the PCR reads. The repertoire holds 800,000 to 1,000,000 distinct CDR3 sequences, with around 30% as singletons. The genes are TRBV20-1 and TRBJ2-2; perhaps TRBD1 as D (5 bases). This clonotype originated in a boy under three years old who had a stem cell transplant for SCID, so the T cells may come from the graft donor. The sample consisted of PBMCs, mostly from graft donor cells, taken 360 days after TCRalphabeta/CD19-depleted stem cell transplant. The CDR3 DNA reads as TGCAGTGCTAGTTTGGGGCTGAACACCGGGGAGCTGTTTTTT. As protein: CSASLGLNTGELFF.